This T cell receptor (beta chain) came from a study of shared clonotypes between healthy human individuals. CD45RO-negative, CCR7-positively selected cells formed the naive CD8 fraction, excluding terminally differentiated effector memory CD45RA+ cells. The V and J ends lost 5 bases and 6 bases, in that order; junction bases with no gene match: 19. Germline V lookup: CDR1 MGHRA, CDR2 YSYEKL. The length of the CDR3 is 18 residues. Sequencing was at deep level. Using immunoSEQ multiplex PCR, the repertoire was profiled, and TCRdb retains in-frame clones only, with some absent. The data hold about 610,000 clones, with about 95% observed a single time.

The chain joins TRBV4-1 to TRBJ2-1, with TRBD1 matching 7 bases. The material sequenced was naive CD8+ T cells sorted from blood. The receptor was derived from a woman aged 25 to 39 in good health. CDR3 sequence: CASSTNLVRGRRLNEQFF. The CDR3 bases are TGCGCCAGCAGCACCAACCTCGTAAGGGGGCGTCGCCTCAATGAGCAGTTCTTC.